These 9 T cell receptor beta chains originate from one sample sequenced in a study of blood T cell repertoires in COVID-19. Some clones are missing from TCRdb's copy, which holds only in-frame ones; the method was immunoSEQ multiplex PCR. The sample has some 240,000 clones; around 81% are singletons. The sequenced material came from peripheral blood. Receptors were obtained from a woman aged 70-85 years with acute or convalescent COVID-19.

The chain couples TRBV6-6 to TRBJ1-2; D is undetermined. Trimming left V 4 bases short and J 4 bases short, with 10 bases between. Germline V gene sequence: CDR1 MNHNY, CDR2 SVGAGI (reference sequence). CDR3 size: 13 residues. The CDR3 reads CASSSSGVYGYTF. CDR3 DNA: TGTGCCAGCAGTTCCTCCGGGGTCTATGGCTACACCTTC.

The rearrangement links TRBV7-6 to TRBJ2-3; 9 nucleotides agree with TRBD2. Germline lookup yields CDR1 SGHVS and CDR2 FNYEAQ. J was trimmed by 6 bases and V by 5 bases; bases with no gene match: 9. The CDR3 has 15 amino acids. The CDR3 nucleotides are TGTGCCAGCAGCCCCTACAGCGGGGGGCCCGATACGCAGTATTTT. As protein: CASSPYSGGPDTQYF.

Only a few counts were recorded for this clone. CDR3: CASSPGLAGAETQYF. DNA of the CDR3: TGTGCCAGCAGTCCGGGACTAGCGGGAGCAGAGACCCAGTACTTC. J is TRBJ2-5 and V is TRBV6-2 or TRBV6-3, with 14 bases that match TRBD2. This CDR3 has 15 residues. Germline trimming cut 5 bases from V and 4 bases from J; bases unmatched to any gene: 3. CDR1 and CDR2 from the germline V gene are MNHEY and SVGEGT.

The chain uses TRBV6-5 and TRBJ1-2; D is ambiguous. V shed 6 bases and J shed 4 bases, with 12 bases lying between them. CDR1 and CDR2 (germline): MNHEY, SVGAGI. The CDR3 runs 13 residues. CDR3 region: CASSTRGFYGYTF. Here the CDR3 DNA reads TGTGCCAGCAGCACACGCGGGTTCTATGGCTACACCTTC.

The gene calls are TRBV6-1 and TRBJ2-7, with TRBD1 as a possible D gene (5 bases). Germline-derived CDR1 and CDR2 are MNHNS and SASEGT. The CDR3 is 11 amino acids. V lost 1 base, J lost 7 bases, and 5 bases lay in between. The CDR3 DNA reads TGTGCCAGCAGTGAAGAGGGGGAGCAGTACTTC. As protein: CASSEEGEQYF.

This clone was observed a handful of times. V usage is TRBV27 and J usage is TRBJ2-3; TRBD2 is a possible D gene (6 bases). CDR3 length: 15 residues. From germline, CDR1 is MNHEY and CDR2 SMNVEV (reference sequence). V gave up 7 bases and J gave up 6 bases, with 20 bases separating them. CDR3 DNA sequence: TGTGCCAGCACCGCCGACCGGGGGTGGGGGGATACGCAGTATTTT. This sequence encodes CASTADRGWGDTQYF.

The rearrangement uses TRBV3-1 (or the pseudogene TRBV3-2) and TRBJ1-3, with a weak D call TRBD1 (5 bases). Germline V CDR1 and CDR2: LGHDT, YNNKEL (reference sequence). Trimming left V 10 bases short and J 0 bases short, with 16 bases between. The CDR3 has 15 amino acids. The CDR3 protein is CATAFQGLSGNTIYF. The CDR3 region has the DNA TGTGCCACAGCCTTTCAGGGTCTCTCTGGAAACACCATATATTTT.

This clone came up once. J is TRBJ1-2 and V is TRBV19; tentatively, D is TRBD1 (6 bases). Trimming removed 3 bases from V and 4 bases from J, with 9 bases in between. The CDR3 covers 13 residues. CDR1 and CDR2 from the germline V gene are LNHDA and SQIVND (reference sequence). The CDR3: CASSMKDSYGYTF. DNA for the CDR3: TGTGCCAGTAGTATGAAGGACAGCTATGGCTACACCTTC.

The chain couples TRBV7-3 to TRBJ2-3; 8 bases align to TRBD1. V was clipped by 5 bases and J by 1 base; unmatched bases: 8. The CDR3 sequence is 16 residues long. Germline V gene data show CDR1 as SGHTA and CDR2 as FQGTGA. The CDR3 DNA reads TGTGCCAGCAGCCGATCCAGGGGGCTTGGCACAGATACGCAGTATTTT. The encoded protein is CASSRSRGLGTDTQYF.